The 30 T cell receptor beta chains in this list originate from one sample, sequenced in a study of cytomegalovirus exposure and HLA in healthy donors. The PCR employed 60 Vbeta primers together with 13 Jbeta primers. Measured with immunoSEQ multiplex PCR; TCRdb has only the in-frame clones, and not every one. The sample contains 140,000 to 150,000 clones, roughly a tenth of which appear only once. What was sequenced was PBMCs. These receptors originate from a male donor in good health and CMV-seronegative.

This clone was counted only a few times. This sequence joins TRBV28 and TRBJ2-3, with D hard to call. Germline CDR1 MDHEN, CDR2 SYDVKM. The CDR3 has 14 amino acids. The germline V and J ends were trimmed by 1 base and 4 bases, with 9 bases remaining between them. For the CDR3, the DNA is TGTGCCAGCAGTTTATACCCGGGTTCAGATACGCAGTATTTT. Translated: CASSLYPGSDTQYF. The full variable domain, its missing parts supplied by reference TRBV28 and TRBJ2-3, is DVKVTQSSRYLVKRTGEKVFLECVQDMDHENMFWYRQDPGLGLRLIYFSYDVKMKEKGDIPEGYSVSREKKERFSLILESASTNQTSMYLCASSLYPGSDTQYFGPGTRLTVL.

The rearrangement uses TRBV2 and TRBJ2-3; 13 bases fit TRBD2. The CDR3 is 17 amino acids. Trimming cost V 5 bases and J 3 bases; bases outside gene matches: 8. The germline gives CDR1 SNHLY, CDR2 FYNNEI. The CDR3 is CASSPRGTSGATDTQYF. The DNA for the CDR3 is TGTGCCAGCAGTCCTAGAGGGACTAGCGGGGCAACAGATACGCAGTATTTT.

This clone was recorded a few times. The rearrangement joins TRBV29-1 to TRBJ1-2; 7 nucleotides match TRBD1. Germline V gene data show CDR1 as SQVTM and CDR2 as ANQGSEA. The length of the CDR3 is 15 residues. With V trimmed by 0 bases and J by 8 bases, 12 bases remained unmatched. CDR3 nucleotide sequence: TGCAGCGTTGAAGACCGGGACAGACTTGGGCAGGGCTACACCTTC. The encoded protein is CSVEDRDRLGQGYTF.

The rearrangement links TRBV9 to TRBJ1-1; 9 positions agree with TRBD1. The J segment lost 6 bases and the V segment lost 0 bases, leaving 12 bases of the junction unmatched. The CDR3 has 17 amino acids. Germline V gene data show CDR1 as SGDLS and CDR2 as YYNGEE. The chain's CDR3 is CASSVGDRDRLRSEAFF. In DNA, the CDR3 is TGTGCCAGCAGCGTAGGGGACAGGGACCGGCTTAGGTCTGAAGCTTTCTTT.

V is TRBV30 and J is TRBJ2-1; D is unresolved. Germline values: CDR1 GTSNPN, CDR2 SVGIG (reference sequence). Trimming shortened V by 2 bases and J by 8 bases, and 13 bases separated the two germline ends. The CDR3 spans 13 residues. CDR3 sequence reads: CAWSLLRHDEQFF. In nucleotides, the CDR3 is TGTGCCTGGAGTCTTCTCAGGCACGATGAGCAGTTCTTC.

The chain has TRBV11-2 and TRBJ2-1; 11 nucleotides agree with TRBD2. The CDR3 has 17 amino acids. Looked up from germline, CDR1 is SGHAT and CDR2 is FQNNGV. V was clipped by 0 bases and J by 2 bases; unmatched bases: 3. The CDR3 nucleotides are TGTGCCAGCAGCTTAGAGCCGGGACTAGCGGCCTACAATGAGCAGTTCTTC. The encoded protein is CASSLEPGLAAYNEQFF.

This clone was found a few times. This chain joins TRBV7-2 and TRBJ2-7; D is possibly TRBD1 (6 bases). This CDR3 spans 16 amino acids. Germline V gene data show CDR1 as SGHTA and CDR2 as FQGNSA. Trimming pared 1 base from V and 0 bases from J, leaving 13 bases between. The CDR3 sequence: CASSLDSTGASYEQYF. CDR3 in DNA: TGTGCCAGCAGCTTAGATTCGACAGGCGCCTCCTACGAGCAGTACTTC.

V usage is TRBV4-2 and J usage is TRBJ2-7; 14 bases are shared with TRBD2. Trimming at V came to 0 bases and at J to 0 bases, leaving 4 bases not matched to a gene. This CDR3 spans 18 amino acids. In germline, CDR1 is LGHNA, CDR2 YNFKEQ. The CDR3 sequence is CASSQDKGTSGSSYEQYF. Here the CDR3 DNA reads TGTGCCAGCAGCCAAGATAAAGGGACTAGCGGGAGCTCCTACGAGCAGTACTTC.

CDR3 DNA: TGTGCCAGCAGTTTAAACAGTCCCACTGAAGCTTTCTTT. This codes for CASSLNSPTEAFF. J is TRBJ1-1 and V is TRBV27, with no clear D. Looked up from germline, CDR1 is MNHEY and CDR2 is SMNVEV (reference sequence). This CDR3 is built from 13 residues. Deletions cut 2 bases from V and 4 bases from J, with 8 bases between.

The table lists this clone with a few counts. The chain has TRBV7-8 and TRBJ2-3; the D gene is possibly TRBD1 (8 bases). This CDR3 spans 17 amino acids. Germline V CDR1 and CDR2: SGHVS, FQNEAQ. V was shortened by 5 bases and J by 5 bases, with 23 bases between the two germline ends. DNA for the CDR3: TGTGCCAGCAGCGGAGTGGGGGGGACAGGACAGGGAGATACGCAGTATTTT. This codes for CASSGVGGTGQGDTQYF.

The V gene is TRBV28, the J gene TRBJ1-1; possible D gene TRBD1, 6 bases. This CDR3 spans 17 amino acids. V was shortened by 3 bases and J by 2 bases, with 19 bases between the two germline ends. The V gene's germline CDR1 is MDHEN and CDR2 SYDVKM. CDR3 sequence: CASSFPSSGTSNTEAFF. The CDR3 DNA reads as TGTGCCAGCAGTTTCCCCTCCTCCGGGACATCTAACACTGAAGCTTTCTTT.

In its sample, this clone was seen a few times. The chain employs TRBV7-8 and TRBJ2-7, with a possible D match to TRBD2 (5 bases). V was shortened by 6 bases and J by 6 bases, with 24 bases between the two germline ends. The CDR3 covers 16 residues. CDR1 and CDR2 (germline): SGHVS, FQNEAQ. CDR3 in amino acids: CASRQSGIGSPGEQYF. CDR3 DNA: TGTGCCAGCAGACAGTCTGGAATTGGGAGTCCCGGCGAGCAGTACTTC. The full variable domain, its missing parts supplied by reference TRBV7-8 and TRBJ2-7, is GAGVSQSPRYKVAKRGQDVALRCDPISGHVSLFWYQQALGQGPEFLTYFQNEAQLDKSGLPSDRFFAERPEGSVSTLKIQRTQQEDSAVYLCASRQSGIGSPGEQYFGPGTRLTVT.

There are a few counts of this clone. Other DNA sequences within the sample encode an identical CDR3. The chain links TRBV9 to TRBJ2-3; TRBD2 is a possible D gene (5 bases). CDR1 and CDR2 from the germline V gene are SGDLS and YYNGEE. V dropped 0 bases and J dropped 1 base, with 9 bases sitting between them. The CDR3 totals 15 residues. Written as DNA, the CDR3 is TGTGCCAGCAGCGTAGGGAGCGGCGGCACAGATACGCAGTATTTT. It codes for CASSVGSGGTDTQYF.

A few counts support this clone. The chain joins TRBV19 to TRBJ2-4; weak D call: TRBD2 (5 bases). Germline V gives CDR1 LNHDA, CDR2 SQIVND (reference sequence). The CDR3 is made up of 16 amino acids. Trimming cost V 1 base and J 0 bases, with 10 bases left between them. This chain's CDR3 is CASSIGAGLAKNIQYF. In nucleotides, the CDR3 is TGTGCCAGTAGTATAGGGGCGGGCCTAGCCAAAAACATTCAGTACTTC.

The chain employs TRBV10-3 and TRBJ1-2; 7 nucleotides match TRBD1. CDR1 ENHRY and CDR2 SYGVKD come from the germline V gene. Trimming took 8 bases from V and 8 from J; bases not matched to a gene: 11. The CDR3 runs 13 residues. In nucleotides, the CDR3 is TGTGCCATCTCTTGGACAGGTATCCACGGCTACACCTTC. Its translation: CAISWTGIHGYTF.

V and J are TRBV27 and TRBJ2-1; TRBD2 agrees at 10 bases. The CDR3 runs to 16 residues. V gave up 2 bases and J gave up 7 bases; unmatched junction bases: 8. Germline V gene sequence: CDR1 MNHEY, CDR2 SMNVEV (reference sequence). This chain's CDR3 is CASSLGTSALGNEQFF. DNA of the CDR3: TGTGCCAGCAGTTTAGGGACTAGCGCCTTGGGGAATGAGCAGTTCTTC.

This chain links TRBV7-2 with TRBJ2-7; 8 positions match TRBD1. V was clipped by 1 base and J by 5 bases; unmatched bases: 7. Germline CDR1 SGHTA, CDR2 FQGNSA. The CDR3 length is 15 residues. CDR3 sequence: CASSLVTTGAHEQYF. The DNA of the CDR3 is TGTGCCAGCAGCTTAGTGACGACAGGGGCCCACGAGCAGTACTTC. The whole variable domain, filled in from reference TRBV7-2 and TRBJ2-7, reads GAGVSQSPSNKVTEKGKDVELRCDPISGHTALYWYRQSLGQGLEFLIYFQGNSAPDKSGLPSDRFSAERTGGSVSTLTIQRTQQEDSAVYLCASSLVTTGAHEQYFGPGTRLTVT.

This clone was detected a few times. The gene calls are TRBV19 and TRBJ2-1; 7 nucleotides agree with TRBD2. This CDR3 spans 14 amino acids. V gave up 4 bases and J gave up 2 bases; unmatched junction bases: 2. Per the germline V gene, CDR1 is LNHDA and CDR2 is SQIVND (reference sequence). The CDR3 DNA reads as TGTGCCAGTAGTACCGGGAGGACCTACAATGAGCAGTTCTTC. This gives the protein CASSTGRTYNEQFF.

This clone occurred a few times. V gene TRBV27 combines with J gene TRBJ2-7; 10 bases fit TRBD1. The CDR3 runs 14 residues. Germline trimming cut 4 bases from V and 3 bases from J; bases unmatched to any gene: 3. Germline loops: CDR1 MNHEY, CDR2 SMNVEV (reference sequence). DNA of the CDR3: TGTGCCAGCAGTTCGGGACAGGGGTACTACGAGCAGTACTTC. It is translated as CASSSGQGYYEQYF.

There are a few counts of this clone. The chain recombines TRBV5-1 with TRBJ1-5; 9 bases agree with TRBD1. The ends lost 4 bases at V and 2 bases at J; junction bases unmatched: 4. Per germline, CDR1 SGHRS and CDR2 YFSETQ. The CDR3 loop spans 15 amino acids. The CDR3 DNA sequence: TGCGCCAGCAGCGTGGGGACAGGGCGCAATCAGCCCCAGCATTTT. It specifies CASSVGTGRNQPQHF.

The chain is built from TRBV14 and TRBJ2-2; 9 bases map to TRBD2. V dropped 1 base and J dropped 10; count of bases not matched to a gene: 13. CDR3 size: 17 residues. Germline CDR1 and CDR2: SGHDN and FVKESK. The CDR3 sequence: CASSQGGSTSGREELFF. The CDR3 DNA reads as TGTGCCAGCAGCCAAGGGGGATCGACTAGCGGCCGGGAGGAGCTGTTTTTT.

This chain uses TRBV6-8 with TRBJ2-7; 8 nucleotides align to TRBD1. CDR3 length equals 16 residues. J was trimmed by 1 base and V by 7 bases; bases with no gene match: 12. Germline V gene sequence: CDR1 MNHGY, CDR2 SAAAGT. This CDR3 reads CASTEPPGTGSYEQYF. The CDR3 coding sequence is TGTGCCAGCACCGAACCTCCCGGGACAGGATCCTACGAGCAGTACTTC.

This clone was picked up a small number of times. V usage is TRBV19 and J usage is TRBJ1-2; 7 bases agree with TRBD1. J lost 5 bases, V lost 2 bases, and 5 bases had no gene match. There are 14 residues in the CDR3. Germline V CDR1 and CDR2: LNHDA, SQIVND (reference sequence). Here the CDR3 DNA reads TGTGCCAGTAGTATACCGGGACAGACTTATGGCTACACCTTC. Amino acids: CASSIPGQTYGYTF.

The table lists this clone with a few counts. V and J are TRBV29-1 and TRBJ2-7; the match to TRBD2 covers 14 bases. The CDR3 sequence is 14 residues long. The junction had 2 bases not matched to a gene; V was cut back by 6 bases and J by 1 base. CDR1 is SQVTM and CDR2 is ANQGSEA in the germline V gene. Written as DNA, the CDR3 is TGCAGCGTCCGACTAGCGGGAGGGTCCTACGAGCAGTACTTC. Translated: CSVRLAGGSYEQYF.

The chain recombines TRBV19 with TRBJ1-1, with D perhaps TRBD1 (5 bases). CDR1 and CDR2 from the germline V gene are LNHDA and SQIVND (reference sequence). The CDR3 sequence is 15 residues long. Trimming took off 3 bases at V and 1 base at J, with 12 bases between the two ends. The CDR3 sequence is CASSIVGGKNTEAFF. The CDR3 nucleotides are TGTGCCAGTAGTATCGTCGGGGGAAAGAACACTGAAGCTTTCTTT.

There are a few counts of this clone. The rearrangement uses TRBV28 and TRBJ1-1; 7 bases align to TRBD1. V was clipped by 5 bases and J by 4 bases; unmatched bases: 4. This CDR3 is built from 13 residues. In germline, CDR1 is MDHEN, CDR2 SYDVKM. CDR3 nucleotides: TGTGCCAGCAGTACGGCAGGGGGCACTGAAGCTTTCTTT. Its protein product is CASSTAGGTEAFF.

Remarks on this clone: Other DNA variants within this sample encode the same CDR3. This chain uses TRBV2 with TRBJ2-7; 8 nucleotides align to TRBD1. Trimming cost V 8 bases and J 0 bases; bases outside gene matches: 6. The germline V gene has CDR1 SNHLY and CDR2 FYNNEI. The CDR3 is 14 residues long. CDR3 loop: CASRQDRVSYEQYF. As DNA, the CDR3 is TGTGCCAGCCGCCAGGACAGGGTCTCCTACGAGCAGTACTTC.

V gene TRBV29-1 combines with J gene TRBJ2-1; possible D gene TRBD2, 7 bases. This CDR3 is built from 14 residues. The V gene's germline CDR1 is SQVTM and CDR2 ANQGSEA. Trimming shortened V by 6 bases and J by 9 bases, and 21 bases separated the two germline ends. The CDR3 DNA sequence: TGCAGCGTGGGGGCCCGGCGGGAGAGTGCTGAGCAGTTCTTC. Its translation: CSVGARRESAEQFF.

The chain employs TRBV5-6 and TRBJ2-3; no firm D call. The CDR3 is 11 residues long. Germline V gene data show CDR1 as SGHDT and CDR2 as YYEEEE. V gave up 2 bases and J gave up 5 bases, with 3 bases separating them. The CDR3 region is CASSFGDTQYF. The CDR3 DNA is TGTGCCAGCAGCTTCGGAGATACGCAGTATTTT. The complete variable domain, with remaining parts taken from reference TRBV5-6 and TRBJ2-3, reads DAGVTQSPTHLIKTRGQQVTLRCSPKSGHDTVSWYQQALGQGPQFIFQYYEEEERQRGNFPDRFSGHQFPNYSSELNVNALLLGDSALYLCASSFGDTQYFGPGTRLTVL.

This clone has just a few counts. The genes are TRBV9 and TRBJ2-3, with 7 bases fitting TRBD2. The germline CDR1 and CDR2 sequences are SGDLS and YYNGEE. The ends lost 4 bases at V and 0 bases at J; junction bases unmatched: 8. This CDR3 has 16 amino acids. CDR3: CASSIRLAASTDTQYF. The CDR3 bases are TGTGCCAGCAGCATTCGACTAGCAGCTAGCACAGATACGCAGTATTTT.